Each of the 12 T cell receptor beta chains below was sequenced from the same sample in a study of blood T cell repertoires in COVID-19. Sequencing used immunoSEQ multiplex PCR; TCRdb keeps in-frame clones, though not all of them. The profile shows a few hundred thousand clones, 86% of them singletons. The material sequenced was peripheral blood. The receptors derive from a woman between 50 and 59 years old with acute or convalescent COVID-19.

The CDR3 protein is CASSLLFDRGDQPQHF. Here the CDR3 DNA reads TGTGCCAGCAGCCTCCTTTTTGACAGGGGAGATCAGCCCCAGCATTTT. The chain is built from TRBV4-2 and TRBJ1-5; TRBD1 matches at 8 bases. Germline V lookup: CDR1 LGHNA, CDR2 YNFKEQ. The CDR3 has 16 residues. The trim removed 4 bases at V and 5 bases at J, leaving 10 bases unmatched.

The CDR3 reads CASKLARTAGELFF. The CDR3, as DNA: TGTGCCTCCAAACTAGCCAGAACAGCCGGGGAGCTGTTTTTT. The genes are TRBV30 and TRBJ2-2; D may be TRBD2 (6 bases). V dropped 7 bases and J dropped 6 bases, with 18 bases sitting between them. The CDR3 extends over 14 amino acids. The germline V gene has CDR1 GTSNPN and CDR2 SVGIG (reference sequence).

This sequence joins TRBV19 and TRBJ1-1, with TRBD1 matching over 7 bases. The trim removed 3 bases at V and 0 bases at J, leaving 7 bases unmatched. The CDR3 spans 16 residues. Germline CDR1 reads LNHDA; CDR2 reads SQIVND (reference sequence). CDR3 sequence: CASSMIGGKMNTEAFF. CDR3 coding DNA: TGTGCCAGTAGTATGATAGGGGGCAAAATGAACACTGAAGCTTTCTTT.

The chain uses TRBV5-4 and TRBJ2-3, with 7 bases aligning to TRBD2. The germline V gene has CDR1 SGHNT and CDR2 YYREEE (reference sequence). The V segment lost 4 bases and the J segment 2 bases; nucleotides outside the gene matches: 10. The CDR3 extends over 16 amino acids. CDR3 protein: CASSDPLAVYTDTQYF. The CDR3 nucleotides read TGTGCCAGCAGCGATCCCCTAGCGGTATACACAGATACGCAGTATTTT.

The rearrangement joins TRBV5-1 to TRBJ2-5; D not certain. The CDR3 loop spans 14 amino acids. V was shortened by 0 bases and J by 2 bases, with 8 bases between the two germline ends. Germline V gene data show CDR1 as SGHRS and CDR2 as YFSETQ. CDR3 region: CASSLGPSQETQYF. Written as DNA, the CDR3 is TGCGCCAGCAGCTTGGGGCCTTCTCAAGAGACCCAGTACTTC.

The CDR3 bases are TGTGCCTGGAGTAAGCGAGCCACAGATACGCAGTATTTT. Encoded protein: CAWSKRATDTQYF. The chain has TRBV30 and TRBJ2-3; D not certain. The length of the CDR3 is 13 residues. The V end lost 2 bases, the J end lost 2 bases, and 8 bases lay between the germline ends. In germline, CDR1 is GTSNPN, CDR2 SVGIG (reference sequence).

The chain employs TRBV6-6 and TRBJ1-1, with 9 bases aligning to TRBD1. CDR3 length: 13 amino acids. Trimming took 6 bases from V and 6 from J; bases not matched to a gene: 5. CDR1 is MNHNY, CDR2 SVGAGI, per germline (reference sequence). CDR3 DNA: TGTGCCAGCAGAATACAGGGGGCTGCTGAAGCTTTCTTT. Translated, it gives CASRIQGAAEAFF.

The chain combines TRBV7-8 with TRBJ1-1; D is perhaps TRBD1 (5 bases). CDR3 length: 17 amino acids. Germline values: CDR1 SGHVS, CDR2 FQNEAQ. Trimming stripped 2 bases from V and 1 base from J, with 17 bases between. CDR3 loop: CASSLPWGRDENTEAFF. In DNA, the CDR3 is TGTGCCAGCAGCTTACCCTGGGGGAGGGATGAGAACACTGAAGCTTTCTTT.

The chain combines TRBV6-2 or TRBV6-3 with TRBJ2-2, with TRBD2 identical over 8 bases. The germline V gene encodes CDR1 MNHEY and CDR2 SVGEGT. The CDR3 length is 15 residues. V trimming: 1 base; J trimming: 4 bases; junction bases outside the gene matches: 2. The CDR3 here is CASSYYGGVTGELFF. The CDR3 DNA sequence: TGTGCCAGCAGTTACTACGGGGGGGTCACCGGGGAGCTGTTTTTT.

V usage is TRBV5-8 and J usage is TRBJ2-7, with a possible D match to TRBD1 (5 bases). The V gene's germline CDR1 is SGHTS and CDR2 YDEGEE. The CDR3 has 15 amino acids. Trimming removed 0 bases at V and 5 bases at J, with 15 bases between. The CDR3 protein is CASSLAQGLWDEQYF. As DNA, the CDR3 is TGTGCCAGCAGCTTGGCCCAGGGTCTATGGGACGAGCAGTACTTC.

The genes are TRBV7-8 and TRBJ2-3; 8 bases match TRBD2. The CDR3 sequence is 17 residues long. Germline V gene data show CDR1 as SGHVS and CDR2 as FQNEAQ. V shed 1 base, J shed 4 bases, and the junction held 10 bases outside the gene matches. Here the CDR3 DNA reads TGTGCCAGCAGCTTAGAAGAGGTAGCGGGGTGGGCAGATACGCAGTATTTT. Its translation: CASSLEEVAGWADTQYF.

V and J are TRBV4-2 and TRBJ2-7; TRBD2 matches at 10 bases. Germline-derived CDR1 and CDR2 are LGHNA and YNFKEQ. V shed 4 bases and J 3 bases; nucleotides not matched to a gene: 6. The CDR3 is made up of 15 amino acids. The CDR3: CASSLEPSGGYEQYF. The CDR3 DNA reads TGTGCCAGCAGCCTAGAACCTAGCGGGGGCTACGAGCAGTACTTC.